The rows below give T cell receptor beta chains drawn from one sample of a study of human T cells and chemical hapten exposure. Via MiXCR, TCRdb re-called the RACE reads, giving one row per CDR3 protein. Of 350,000 or so distinct CDR3 sequences listed, around 7% are singletons. The specimen comprised whole blood, sampled in connection with sensitization to the hapten diphenylcyclopropenone (DPC). The receptors stem from a woman between 18 and 30 years old with alopecia areata. Some clones in this sample may be carry-over from other donors' samples. Each CDR3 is given with its conserved first and last residue. The D gene is left open where the match is weak. Clone size appears in some rows only: once, few, many, or a class for an expanded clone.

V: TRBV27; D: NA; J: TRBJ2-3; size: NA; CDR3: CASSRSPVPPNLGTQYF; DNA: TGTGCCAGCAGTCGAAGCCCAGTCCCACCAAATCTCGGTACGCAGTATTTT
V: TRBV28; D: TRBD1; J: TRBJ2-5; size: few; CDR3: CASSDGQAFQETQYF; DNA: TGTGCCAGCAGTGACGGACAGGCGTTCCAAGAGACCCAGTACTTC
V: TRBV10-2; D: NA; J: TRBJ2-5; size: NA; CDR3: CASRAGFSGTQYF; DNA: TGCGCCAGCAGAGCCGGTTTCTCGGGGACCCAGTACTTC
V: TRBV4-3; D: NA; J: TRBJ2-7; size: few; CDR3: CASSQDRRGDEQYF; DNA: TGCGCCAGCAGCCAAGATAGGAGGGGTGACGAGCAGTACTTC
V: TRBV5-1; D: NA; J: TRBJ2-6; size: NA; CDR3: CASSPSGSPGSGANVLTF; DNA: TGCGCCAGCAGTCCCTCCGGGTCTCCAGGGTCTGGGGCCAACGTCCTGACTTTC
V: TRBV3-1; D: NA; J: TRBJ1-2; size: NA; CDR3: CASRQAGSSYGYTF; DNA: TGTGCCAGCAGACAAGCAGGTAGTAGCTATGGCTACACCTTC
V: TRBV7-2; D: NA; J: TRBJ1-1; size: many; CDR3: CASSPYITEAFF; DNA: TGTGCCAGCAGCCCGTACATCACTGAAGCTTTCTTT
V: TRBV4-3; D: NA; J: TRBJ2-3; size: few; CDR3: CASSQVKLSATNTQYF; DNA: TGCGCCAGCAGCCAAGTCAAATTGTCGGCTACCAATACGCAGTATTTT
V: TRBV29-1; D: NA; J: TRBJ2-6; size: many; CDR3: CSVEDKPPSGANVLTF; DNA: TGCAGCGTTGAAGATAAACCGCCCTCTGGGGCCAACGTCCTGACTTTC
V: TRBV3-1; D: NA; J: TRBJ2-3; size: many; CDR3: CASSQGTFTDTQYF; DNA: TGTGCCAGCAGCCAAGGCACCTTCACAGATACGCAGTATTTT
V: TRBV7-3; D: NA; J: TRBJ2-1; size: many; CDR3: CASSLEGHEQFF; DNA: TGTGCCAGCAGCTTAGAGGGCCATGAGCAGTTCTTC
V: TRBV12-3/TRBV12-4; D: NA; J: TRBJ1-6; size: many; CDR3: CASSTTGPVNSPLHF; DNA: TGTGCCAGCAGCACGACAGGACCAGTTAATTCACCCCTCCACTTT
V: TRBV6-2/TRBV6-3; D: NA; J: TRBJ1-1; size: NA; CDR3: CASSYEEGTEAFF; DNA: TGTGCCAGCAGTTACGAGGAGGGGACCGAAGCTTTCTTT
V: TRBV7-3; D: NA; J: TRBJ1-1; size: many; CDR3: CASSSGQNTEAFF; DNA: TGTGCCAGCAGTTCGGGACAAAACACTGAAGCTTTCTTT
V: TRBV7-9; D: TRBD1; J: TRBJ1-1; size: NA; CDR3: CATLLSGGTEAFF; DNA: TGTGCCACCCTCCTCTCAGGGGGCACTGAAGCTTTCTTT
V: TRBV5-6; D: NA; J: TRBJ1-4; size: few; CDR3: CASSSGLEKLFF; DNA: TGTGCCAGCAGCTCGGGCCTTGAAAAACTGTTTTTT
V: TRBV5-1; D: NA; J: TRBJ1-1; size: NA; CDR3: CVSSLGQTLGTEAFF; DNA: TGCGTCAGCAGCTTGGGGCAGACTCTGGGCACTGAAGCTTTCTTT
V: TRBV10-3; D: TRBD2; J: TRBJ2-3; size: many; CDR3: CAIAAGFTDTQYF; DNA: TGTGCCATCGCAGCGGGGTTCACAGATACGCAGTATTTT
V: TRBV2; D: TRBD2; J: TRBJ2-1; size: many; CDR3: CASSEETSDEQFF; DNA: TGTGCCAGCAGTGAAGAGACTAGCGATGAGCAGTTCTTC
V: TRBV2; D: TRBD1; J: TRBJ2-7; size: NA; CDR3: CASSPGDRRRVFEQYF; DNA: TGTGCCAGCAGTCCTGGGGACAGAAGAAGGGTTTTCGAGCAGTACTTC
V: TRBV6-5; D: NA; J: TRBJ1-5; size: NA; CDR3: CASSYSNRGWGQPQHF; DNA: TGTGCCAGCAGTTACTCGAATAGGGGATGGGGTCAGCCCCAGCATTTT
V: TRBV6-4; D: NA; J: TRBJ2-2; size: NA; CDR3: CASSDRPETGELFF; DNA: TGTGCCAGCAGTGACCGACCCGAAACCGGGGAGCTGTTTTTT
V: TRBV7-6; D: TRBD1; J: TRBJ1-1; size: few; CDR3: CASSSYPRGPHSAFF; DNA: TGTGCCAGCAGCTCGTACCCCAGGGGGCCGCACTCGGCTTTCTTT
V: TRBV10-3; D: TRBD1; J: TRBJ2-7; size: many; CDR3: CAISPLGGTGAYEQYF; DNA: TGTGCCATCAGCCCTCTCGGAGGGACAGGAGCCTACGAGCAGTACTTC
V: TRBV15; D: NA; J: TRBJ2-2; size: few; CDR3: CATSREKGDGELFF; DNA: TGTGCCACCAGCAGAGAAAAGGGGGACGGGGAGCTGTTTTTT
V: TRBV10-3; D: TRBD2; J: TRBJ2-7; size: many; CDR3: CAISGASGDYSYEQYF; DNA: TGTGCCATCAGTGGGGCTAGCGGGGACTATTCCTACGAGCAGTACTTC
V: TRBV20-1; D: TRBD1; J: TRBJ1-6; size: many; CDR3: CSASKDRVESPLHF; DNA: TGCAGTGCTAGCAAGGACAGGGTCGAATCACCCCTCCACTTT
V: TRBV7-2; D: TRBD2; J: TRBJ2-1; size: NA; CDR3: CASSPRLASGGNNEQFF; DNA: TGTGCCAGCAGCCCCAGATTGGCTAGCGGGGGGAACAATGAGCAGTTCTTC
V: TRBV7-2; D: TRBD1; J: TRBJ1-5; size: many; CDR3: CASSSPGQKNGQPQHF; DNA: TGTGCCAGCAGCTCCCCGGGACAGAAGAACGGTCAGCCCCAGCATTTT
V: TRBV20-1; D: TRBD2; J: TRBJ2-7; size: many; CDR3: CSAVPGLAGGGYEQYF; DNA: TGCAGTGCCGTCCCGGGACTAGCGGGGGGCGGCTACGAGCAGTACTTC
V: TRBV7-2; D: NA; J: TRBJ2-2; size: NA; CDR3: CASSLVGGPNTGELFF; DNA: TGTGCCAGCAGCTTAGTGGGGGGCCCGAACACCGGGGAGCTGTTTTTT
V: TRBV3-1; D: NA; J: TRBJ1-2; size: NA; CDR3: CASSQDWGAPYGYTF; DNA: TGTGCCAGCAGCCAAGATTGGGGGGCGCCCTATGGCTACACCTTC
V: TRBV7-9; D: TRBD1; J: TRBJ1-1; size: NA; CDR3: CASSEQTGAPNTEAFF; DNA: TGTGCCAGCAGCGAACAAACAGGGGCCCCCAACACTGAAGCTTTCTTT
V: TRBV4-2; D: TRBD1; J: TRBJ2-1; size: NA; CDR3: CASSQDQGQGMANFYNEQFF; DNA: TGTGCCAGCAGCCAAGATCAGGGACAGGGGATGGCCAACTTCTATAATGAGCAGTTCTTC
V: TRBV6-2/TRBV6-3; D: NA; J: TRBJ2-5; size: few; CDR3: CASAQGQETQYF; DNA: TGTGCCAGTGCACAGGGTCAAGAGACCCAGTACTTC
V: TRBV7-2; D: TRBD1; J: TRBJ2-5; size: few; CDR3: CASTGDRGQETQYF; DNA: TGTGCCAGCACCGGGGACAGGGGACAAGAGACCCAGTACTTC
V: TRBV5-6; D: NA; J: TRBJ1-4; size: NA; CDR3: CASQDRLNEKLFF; DNA: TGTGCCAGCCAGGACAGATTGAATGAAAAACTGTTTTTT
V: TRBV28; D: TRBD1; J: TRBJ1-1; size: few; CDR3: CASSLSGTGEAFF; DNA: TGTGCCAGCAGTTTATCGGGGACAGGAGAAGCTTTCTTT
V: TRBV7-2; D: TRBD1; J: TRBJ2-1; size: few; CDR3: CASSLGQGIANEQFF; DNA: TGTGCCAGCAGCTTAGGACAGGGGATCGCCAATGAGCAGTTCTTC
V: TRBV18; D: TRBD2; J: TRBJ2-3; size: few; CDR3: CASSPSGGDTTDTQYF; DNA: TGTGCCAGCTCACCTAGCGGGGGAGATACCACAGATACGCAGTATTTT
V: TRBV4-3; D: TRBD2; J: TRBJ2-7; size: few; CDR3: CASSQLILGLVRQEEQYF; DNA: TGCGCCAGCAGCCAGCTCATTTTGGGACTAGTGCGACAAGAGGAGCAGTACTTC
V: TRBV15; D: NA; J: TRBJ2-7; size: few; CDR3: CATSRDKREQYF; DNA: TGTGCCACCAGCAGAGATAAGCGCGAGCAGTACTTC
V: TRBV6-6; D: TRBD1; J: TRBJ1-1; size: NA; CDR3: CASSSRDRGSGAFF; DNA: TGTGCCAGCAGCTCTCGGGACAGGGGGAGTGGGGCTTTCTTT
V: TRBV10-3; D: NA; J: TRBJ1-1; size: few; CDR3: CAISDSDTEAFF; DNA: TGTGCCATCAGTGATTCGGACACTGAAGCTTTCTTT
V: TRBV20-1; D: NA; J: TRBJ1-2; size: few; CDR3: CSARVTENYGYTF; DNA: TGCAGTGCTAGGGTGACAGAAAACTATGGCTACACCTTC
V: TRBV12-3/TRBV12-4; D: NA; J: TRBJ1-2; size: NA; CDR3: CASSLFSRGGYTF; DNA: TGTGCCAGCAGTTTATTTTCAAGGGGTGGCTACACCTTC
V: TRBV27; D: NA; J: TRBJ2-1; size: few; CDR3: CATNDGQGTYNEQFF; DNA: TGTGCCACCAACGATGGGCAGGGGACTTACAATGAGCAGTTCTTC
V: TRBV27; D: NA; J: TRBJ1-1; size: few; CDR3: CASAGYDTEAFF; DNA: TGTGCCAGCGCGGGGTATGACACTGAAGCTTTCTTT
V: TRBV13; D: NA; J: TRBJ2-7; size: few; CDR3: CASSSPNGNEQYF; DNA: TGTGCCAGCAGCTCGCCAAACGGGAACGAGCAGTACTTC